Listed here are 10 T cell receptor beta chains from one sample, sequenced in a study of monozygotic twins with inflammatory bowel disease (dated by TCRdb to the late 2010s). Library preparation employed 5' RACE. Sequencing instrument: Illumina HiSeq 2500. Reads reprocessed by TCRdb are summarized as one entry per CDR3 protein sequence, and DNA is absent. The table for this sample shows around 150,000 distinct CDR3 sequences. Approximately 2.4% of the sample is in the top ten clones. Sequencing was performed on blood. Receptor source: a human donor with ulcerative colitis or Crohn's disease, or a healthy co-twin of an affected twin (not recorded which).

This sequence joins TRBV7-9 and TRBJ2-7. This CDR3 is 13 amino acids long. Per the germline V gene, CDR1 is SEHNR and CDR2 is FQNEAQ (reference sequence). This CDR3 is CASSFGQSYEQYF.

The chain is built from TRBV4-1 and TRBJ2-7; the D gene TCRdb calls, TRBD2, cannot be checked with no DNA. Germline CDR1 is MGHRA and CDR2 is YSYEKL. The CDR3 loop spans 14 amino acids. CDR3 in amino acids: CASSHPGSNYEQYF.

This chain links TRBV6-5 with TRBJ2-7. Germline-derived CDR1 and CDR2 are MNHEY and SVGAGI. CDR3 length: 14 residues. This chain's CDR3 is CASSYSGDYYEQYF.

The genes are TRBV12-5 and TRBJ2-3; absent DNA, TCRdb's TRBD1 call cannot be checked. The CDR3 length is 16 residues. Germline V gives CDR1 LGHNT, CDR2 FRNRAP. The CDR3 reads CASGFPDASSTDTQYF.

The J gene is TRBJ2-7, the V gene TRBV6-5; TCRdb picks TRBD1, but there is no DNA to check that call. Looked up from germline, CDR1 is MNHEY and CDR2 is SVGAGI. CDR3 size: 15 residues. The CDR3 reads CASSLQAGGSYEQYF.

The chain recombines TRBV4-3 with TRBJ2-5; no DNA is available, so the TRBD1 call from TCRdb remains unchecked. Germline V gene sequence: CDR1 LGHNA, CDR2 YSLEER. The CDR3 is 15 residues long. The CDR3 protein is CASSRSRDYEETQYF.

CDR3 loop: CASSFSGRTTDTQYF. The chain couples TRBV27 to TRBJ2-3; the TCRdb D gene call, TRBD2, has no DNA to confirm it. The CDR3 loop spans 15 amino acids. The germline V gene encodes CDR1 MNHEY and CDR2 SMNVEV (reference sequence).

The rearrangement joins TRBV7-8 to TRBJ2-1; TCRdb lists TRBD2, though no DNA is available to test this call. The CDR3 is made up of 13 amino acids. In germline, CDR1 is SGHVS, CDR2 FQNEAQ. CDR3 loop: CASSFLAGHEQFF.

The chain joins TRBV20-1 to TRBJ2-3; TCRdb selects TRBD1, and the lack of DNA leaves this call unchecked. The CDR3 runs to 14 residues. Germline CDR1 DFQATT, CDR2 SNEGSKA (reference sequence). The CDR3 here is CSAERTGGTDTQYF.

The chain combines TRBV5-4 with TRBJ1-1. The germline gives CDR1 SGHNT, CDR2 YYREEE (reference sequence). The CDR3 runs to 14 residues. The CDR3 reads CASSSRQGHAEAFF. Based on the CDR3 plus reference TRBV5-4 and TRBJ1-1, the full variable domain is ETGVTQSPTHLIKTRGQQVTLRCSSQSGHNTVSWYQQALGQGPQFIFQYYREEENGRGNFPPRFSGLQFPNYSSELNVNALELDDSALYLCASSSRQGHAEAFFGQGTRLTVV.